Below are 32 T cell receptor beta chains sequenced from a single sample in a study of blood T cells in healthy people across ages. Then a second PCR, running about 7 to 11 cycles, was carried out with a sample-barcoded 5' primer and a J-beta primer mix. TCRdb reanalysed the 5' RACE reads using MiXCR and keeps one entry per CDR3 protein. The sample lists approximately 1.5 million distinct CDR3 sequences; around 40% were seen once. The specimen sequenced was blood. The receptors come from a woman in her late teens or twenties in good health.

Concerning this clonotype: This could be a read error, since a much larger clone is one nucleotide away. The CDR3 loop reads CASSRASGYNEQYF. For the CDR3, the DNA is TGCGCCAGCAGCCGGGCTAGCGGGTACAATGAGCAGTACTTC. This chain connects TRBV4-3 to TRBJ2-5, with 8 bases fitting TRBD2. V trimming: 4 bases; J trimming: 11 bases; junction bases outside the gene matches: 12. Germline V lookup: CDR1 LGHNA, CDR2 YSLEER. This CDR3 comprises 14 residues.

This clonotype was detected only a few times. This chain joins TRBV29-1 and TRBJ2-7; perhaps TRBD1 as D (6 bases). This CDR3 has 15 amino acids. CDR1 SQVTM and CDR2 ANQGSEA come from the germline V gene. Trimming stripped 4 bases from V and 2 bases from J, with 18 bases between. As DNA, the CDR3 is TGCAGCGTTGTTGCCCCCCAGGGGTGGCCCTACGAGCAGTACTTC. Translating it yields CSVVAPQGWPYEQYF.

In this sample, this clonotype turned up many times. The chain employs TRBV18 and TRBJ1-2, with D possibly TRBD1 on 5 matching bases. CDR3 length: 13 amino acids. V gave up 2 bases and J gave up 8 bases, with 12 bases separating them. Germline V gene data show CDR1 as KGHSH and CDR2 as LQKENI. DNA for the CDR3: TGTGCCAGCTCACCATTAGGACACGGCGGCTACACCTTC. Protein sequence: CASSPLGHGGYTF.

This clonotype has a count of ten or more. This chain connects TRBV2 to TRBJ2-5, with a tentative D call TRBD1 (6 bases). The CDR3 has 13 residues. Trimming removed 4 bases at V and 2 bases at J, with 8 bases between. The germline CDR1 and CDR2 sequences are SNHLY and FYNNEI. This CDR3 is CASSGTDQETQYF. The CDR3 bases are TGTGCCAGCAGTGGGACAGATCAAGAGACCCAGTACTTC.

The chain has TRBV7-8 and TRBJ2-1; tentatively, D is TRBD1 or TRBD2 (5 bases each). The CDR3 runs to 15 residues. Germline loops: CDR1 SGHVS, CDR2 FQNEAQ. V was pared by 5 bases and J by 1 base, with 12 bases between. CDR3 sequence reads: CASSREGFSYNEQFF. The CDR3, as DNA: TGTGCCAGCAGCCGCGAGGGGTTTTCCTACAATGAGCAGTTCTTC.

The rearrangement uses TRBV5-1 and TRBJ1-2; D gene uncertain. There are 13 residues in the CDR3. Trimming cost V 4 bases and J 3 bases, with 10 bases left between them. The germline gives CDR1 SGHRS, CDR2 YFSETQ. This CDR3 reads CASSVERDYGYTF. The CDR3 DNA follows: TGCGCCAGCAGCGTGGAAAGAGACTATGGCTACACCTTC.

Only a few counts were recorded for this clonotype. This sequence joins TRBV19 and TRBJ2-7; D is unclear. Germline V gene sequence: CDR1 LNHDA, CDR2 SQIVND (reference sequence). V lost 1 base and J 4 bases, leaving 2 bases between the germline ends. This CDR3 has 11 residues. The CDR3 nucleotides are TGTGCCAGTAGTATAGGGTACGAGCAGTACTTC. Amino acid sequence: CASSIGYEQYF.

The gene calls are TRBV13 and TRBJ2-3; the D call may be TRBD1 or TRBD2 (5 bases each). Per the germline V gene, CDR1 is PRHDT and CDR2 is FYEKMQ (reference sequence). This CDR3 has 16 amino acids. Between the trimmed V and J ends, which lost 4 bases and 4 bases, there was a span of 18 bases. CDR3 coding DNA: TGTGCCAGCAGCTCTGGGGGTCCCCTGCACGCAGATACGCAGTATTTT. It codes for CASSSGGPLHADTQYF. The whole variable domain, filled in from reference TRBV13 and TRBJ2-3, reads AAGVIQSPRHLIKEKRETATLKCYPIPRHDTVYWYQQGPGQDPQFLISFYEKMQSDKGSIPDRFSAQQFSDYHSELNMSSLELGDSALYFCASSSGGPLHADTQYFGPGTRLTVL.

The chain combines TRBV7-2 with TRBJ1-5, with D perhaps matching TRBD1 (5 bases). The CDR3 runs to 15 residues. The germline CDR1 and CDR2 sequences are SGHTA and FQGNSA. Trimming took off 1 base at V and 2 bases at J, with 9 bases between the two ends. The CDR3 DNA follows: TGTGCCAGCAGCTTAGAGGGGAGAGGCAATCAGCCCCAGCATTTT. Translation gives CASSLEGRGNQPQHF.

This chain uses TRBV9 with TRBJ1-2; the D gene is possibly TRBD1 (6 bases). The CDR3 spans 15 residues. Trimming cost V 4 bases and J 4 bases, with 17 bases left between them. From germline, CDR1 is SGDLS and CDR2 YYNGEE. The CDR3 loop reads CASSLVGGGGYGYTF. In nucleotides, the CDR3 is TGTGCCAGCAGCCTGGTGGGGGGAGGGGGCTATGGCTACACCTTC. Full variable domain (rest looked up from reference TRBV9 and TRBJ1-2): DSGVTQTPKHLITATGQRVTLRCSPRSGDLSVYWYQQSLDQGLQFLIQYYNGEERAKGNILERFSAQQFPDLHSELNLSSLELGDSALYFCASSLVGGGGYGYTFGSGTRLTVV.

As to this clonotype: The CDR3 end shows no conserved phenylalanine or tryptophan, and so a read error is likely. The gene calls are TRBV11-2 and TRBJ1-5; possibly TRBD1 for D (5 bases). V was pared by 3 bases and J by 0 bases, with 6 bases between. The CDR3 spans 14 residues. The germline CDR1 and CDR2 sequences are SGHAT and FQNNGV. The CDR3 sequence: CASSFGASNQPQHL. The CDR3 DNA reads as TGTGCCAGCAGCTTCGGGGCTAGCAATCAGCCCCAGCATTTA.

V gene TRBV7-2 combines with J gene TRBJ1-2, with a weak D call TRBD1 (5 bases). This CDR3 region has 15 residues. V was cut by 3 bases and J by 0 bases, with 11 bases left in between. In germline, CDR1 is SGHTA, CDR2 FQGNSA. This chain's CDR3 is CASSFREGPNYGYTF. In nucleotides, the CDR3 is TGTGCCAGCAGCTTCAGGGAGGGCCCTAACTATGGCTACACCTTC.

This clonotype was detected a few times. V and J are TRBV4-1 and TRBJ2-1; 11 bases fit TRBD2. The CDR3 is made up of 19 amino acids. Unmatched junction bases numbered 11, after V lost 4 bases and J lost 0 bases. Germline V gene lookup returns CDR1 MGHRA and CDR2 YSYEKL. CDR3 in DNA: TGCGCCAGCAGCCTAGTCCTGACTAGCGGGGTTAACTCCTACAATGAGCAGTTCTTC. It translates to CASSLVLTSGVNSYNEQFF.

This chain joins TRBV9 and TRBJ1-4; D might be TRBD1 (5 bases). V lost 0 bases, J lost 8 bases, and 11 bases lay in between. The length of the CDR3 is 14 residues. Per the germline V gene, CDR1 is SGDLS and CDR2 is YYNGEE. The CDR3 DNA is TGTGCCAGCAGCGTAGAGCCAGGGCGAGAAAAACTGTTTTTT. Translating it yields CASSVEPGREKLFF. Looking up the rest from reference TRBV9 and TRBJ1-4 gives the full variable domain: DSGVTQTPKHLITATGQRVTLRCSPRSGDLSVYWYQQSLDQGLQFLIQYYNGEERAKGNILERFSAQQFPDLHSELNLSSLELGDSALYFCASSVEPGREKLFFGSGTQLSVL.

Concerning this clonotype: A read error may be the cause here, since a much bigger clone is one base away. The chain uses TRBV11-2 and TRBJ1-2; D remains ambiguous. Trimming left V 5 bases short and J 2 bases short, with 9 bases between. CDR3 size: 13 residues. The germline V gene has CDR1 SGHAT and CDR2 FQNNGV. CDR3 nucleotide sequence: TGTGCCAGCAGCAAGGACGGAAACTATGGCTACACCTTC. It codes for CASSKDGNYGYTF.

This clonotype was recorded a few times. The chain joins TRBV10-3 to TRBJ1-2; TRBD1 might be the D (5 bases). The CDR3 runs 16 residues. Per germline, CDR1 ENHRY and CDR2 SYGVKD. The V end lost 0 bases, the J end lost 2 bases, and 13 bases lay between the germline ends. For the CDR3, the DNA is TGTGCCATCAGTGAGTCGTACCAGGGTCCAAACTATGGCTACACCTTC. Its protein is CAISESYQGPNYGYTF.

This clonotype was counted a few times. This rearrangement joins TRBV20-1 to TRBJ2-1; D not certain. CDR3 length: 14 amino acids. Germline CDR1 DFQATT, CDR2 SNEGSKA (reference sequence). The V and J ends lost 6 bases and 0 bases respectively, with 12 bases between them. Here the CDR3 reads CSARRAYSYNEQFF. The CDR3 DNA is TGCAGTGCGCGCCGGGCCTACTCCTACAATGAGCAGTTCTTC.

The CDR3 spells CASSYSRGPGNTIYF. CDR3 sequence (DNA): TGTGCCAGCAGTTACTCGAGGGGGCCTGGAAACACCATATATTTT. The rearrangement links TRBV6-5 to TRBJ1-3; 7 nucleotides match TRBD1. The CDR3 totals 15 residues. Losses at the gene ends were 0 bases for V and 2 bases for J; bases not matched to a gene: 1. Germline V gene lookup returns CDR1 MNHEY and CDR2 SVGAGI.

The CDR3 DNA sequence: TGCGCCAGCAGCCAAGATCCCGGGGCAGCGCAAGAGACCCAGTACTTC. Its translation: CASSQDPGAAQETQYF. The J gene is TRBJ2-5, the V gene TRBV4-1; D may be TRBD1 or TRBD2 (5 bases each). The ends were cut back, 0 bases at V and 2 bases at J, with 13 bases in the middle. The CDR3 spans 16 residues. The V gene's germline CDR1 is MGHRA and CDR2 YSYEKL.

CDR3 DNA sequence: TGTGCCAGCAGCTTAGGTGACAGTATGAACACTGAAGCTTTCTTT. Protein sequence: CASSLGDSMNTEAFF. The gene calls are TRBV7-9 and TRBJ1-1, with D possibly being TRBD1 (5 bases). Germline V gives CDR1 SEHNR, CDR2 FQNEAQ (reference sequence). The CDR3 has 15 amino acids. Trimming removed 1 base at V and 0 bases at J, with 9 bases between.

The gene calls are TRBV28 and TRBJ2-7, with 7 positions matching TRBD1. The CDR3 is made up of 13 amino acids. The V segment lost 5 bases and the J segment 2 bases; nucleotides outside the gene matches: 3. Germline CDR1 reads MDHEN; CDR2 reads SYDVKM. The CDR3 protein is CASSMGQPYEQYF. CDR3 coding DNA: TGTGCCAGCAGTATGGGACAGCCCTACGAGCAGTACTTC.

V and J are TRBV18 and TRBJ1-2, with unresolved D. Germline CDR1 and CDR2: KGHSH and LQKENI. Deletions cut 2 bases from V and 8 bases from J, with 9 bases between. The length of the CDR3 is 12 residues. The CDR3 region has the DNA TGTGCCAGCTCACCATCAAAGCAGGGCTACACCTTC. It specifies CASSPSKQGYTF.

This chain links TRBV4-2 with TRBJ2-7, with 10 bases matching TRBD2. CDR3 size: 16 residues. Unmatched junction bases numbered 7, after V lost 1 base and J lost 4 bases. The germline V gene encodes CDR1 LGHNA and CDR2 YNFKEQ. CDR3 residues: CASSQVLAGEIYEQYF. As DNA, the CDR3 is TGTGCCAGCAGCCAAGTCCTAGCGGGGGAGATTTACGAGCAGTACTTC.

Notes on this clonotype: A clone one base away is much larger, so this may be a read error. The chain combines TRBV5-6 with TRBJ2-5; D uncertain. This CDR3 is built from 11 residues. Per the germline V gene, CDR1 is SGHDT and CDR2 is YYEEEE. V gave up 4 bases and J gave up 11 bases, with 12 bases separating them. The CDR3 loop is CASSTLNEQYF. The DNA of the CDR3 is TGTGCCAGCAGCACCCTCAATGAGCAGTACTTC.

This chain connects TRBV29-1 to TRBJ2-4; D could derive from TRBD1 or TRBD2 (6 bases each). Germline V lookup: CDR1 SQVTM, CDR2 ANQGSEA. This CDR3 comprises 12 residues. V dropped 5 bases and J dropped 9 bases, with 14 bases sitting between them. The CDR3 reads CSVLSGAGIQYF. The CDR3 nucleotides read TGCAGCGTTCTATCGGGGGCAGGCATTCAGTACTTC.

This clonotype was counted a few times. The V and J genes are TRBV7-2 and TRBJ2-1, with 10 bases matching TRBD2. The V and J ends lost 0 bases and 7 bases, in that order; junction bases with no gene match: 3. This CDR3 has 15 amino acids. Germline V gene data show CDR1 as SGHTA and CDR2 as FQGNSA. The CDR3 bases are TGTGCCAGCAGCTTAGCAGCGGGAGGGCCAAATGAGCAGTTCTTC. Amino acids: CASSLAAGGPNEQFF.

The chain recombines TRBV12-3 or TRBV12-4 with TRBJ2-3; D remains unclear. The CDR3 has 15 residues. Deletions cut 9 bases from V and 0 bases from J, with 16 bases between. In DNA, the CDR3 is TGTGCCAGAAGCCCCTCCCCGCCAAGCACAGATACGCAGTATTTT. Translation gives CARSPSPPSTDTQYF.

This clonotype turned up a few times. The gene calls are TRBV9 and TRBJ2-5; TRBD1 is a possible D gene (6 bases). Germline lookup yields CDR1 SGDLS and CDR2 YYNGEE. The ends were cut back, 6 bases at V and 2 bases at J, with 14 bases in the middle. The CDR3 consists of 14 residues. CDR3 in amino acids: CASNRGGPQETQYF. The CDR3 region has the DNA TGTGCCAGCAACCGTGGGGGCCCGCAAGAGACCCAGTACTTC.

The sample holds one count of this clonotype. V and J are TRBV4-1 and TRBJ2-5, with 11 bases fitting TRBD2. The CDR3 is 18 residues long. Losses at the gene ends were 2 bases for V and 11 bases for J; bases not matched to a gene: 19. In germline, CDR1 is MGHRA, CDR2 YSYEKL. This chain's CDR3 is CASSQWQAGTSGDNEQYF. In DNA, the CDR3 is TGCGCCAGCAGCCAATGGCAAGCCGGGACTAGCGGAGATAATGAGCAGTACTTC.

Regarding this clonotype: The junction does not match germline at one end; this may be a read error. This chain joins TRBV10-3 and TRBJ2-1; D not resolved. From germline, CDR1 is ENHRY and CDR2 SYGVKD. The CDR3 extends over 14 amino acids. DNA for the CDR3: TGTGCCATCAGTGAGTCGACGGTCCTGAATGAGCAGTGGTTC. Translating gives CAISESTVLNEQWF.

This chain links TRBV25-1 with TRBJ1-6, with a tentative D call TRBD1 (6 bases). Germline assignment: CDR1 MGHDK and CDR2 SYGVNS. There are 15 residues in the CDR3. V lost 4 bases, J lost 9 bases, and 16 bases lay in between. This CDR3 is CASSGAGTHSSPLHF. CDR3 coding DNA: TGTGCCAGCAGTGGTGCCGGGACACACAGTTCACCCCTCCACTTT.

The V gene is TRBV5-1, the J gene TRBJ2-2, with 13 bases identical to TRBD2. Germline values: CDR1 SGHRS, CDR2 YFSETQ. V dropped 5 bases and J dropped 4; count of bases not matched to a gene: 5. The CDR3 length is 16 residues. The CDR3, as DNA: TGCGCCAGCAGTTGGACTAGCGGGAGTCCCACCGGGGAGCTGTTTTTT. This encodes CASSWTSGSPTGELFF.